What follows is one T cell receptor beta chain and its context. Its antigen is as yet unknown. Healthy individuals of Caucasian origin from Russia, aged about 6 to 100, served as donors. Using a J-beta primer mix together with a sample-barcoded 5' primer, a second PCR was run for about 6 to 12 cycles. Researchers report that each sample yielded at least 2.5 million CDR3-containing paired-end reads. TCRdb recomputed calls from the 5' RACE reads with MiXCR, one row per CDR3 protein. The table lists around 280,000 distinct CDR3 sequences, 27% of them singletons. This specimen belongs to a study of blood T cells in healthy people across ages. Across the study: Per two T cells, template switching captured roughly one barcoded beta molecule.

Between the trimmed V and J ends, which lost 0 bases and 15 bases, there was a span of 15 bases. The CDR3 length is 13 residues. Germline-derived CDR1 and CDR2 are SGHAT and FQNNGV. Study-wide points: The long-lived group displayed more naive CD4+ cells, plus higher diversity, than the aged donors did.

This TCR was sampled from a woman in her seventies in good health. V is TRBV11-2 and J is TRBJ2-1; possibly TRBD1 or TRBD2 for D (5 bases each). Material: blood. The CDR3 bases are TGTGCCAGCAGCTTAGATGGGACGGGGAACCGGTTCTTC. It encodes CASSLDGTGNRFF.